This T cell receptor beta chain was documented in a study of OX40 agonist ivuxolimab in advanced cancers. General study points: Determination of antigen specificity was not performed for the expanded peripheral T cells. The CD4+ and CD8+ T cells in the blood had expanded clonally by week 6 at 0.1 to 3.0 mg/kg.

The repertoire was sequenced with immunoSEQ multiplex PCR; TCRdb's copy has only in-frame clones and lacks some. The sample lists nearly 80,000 clones, about nine tenths occurring once. As regards this clone: The antigen remains undetermined.

Autoimmune disease history or systemic immunosuppression led to patients being barred. The germline gives CDR1 LNHDA, CDR2 SQIVND (reference sequence). This CDR3 comprises 14 residues. V lost 5 bases and J lost 0, with 9 bases in between. The specimen comprised CD4+ or CD8+ T cells sorted from blood, sampled in a trial of the OX40 agonist ivuxolimab. This clonotype originated in an adult with an advanced solid tumor such as melanoma, head and neck, liver or kidney cancer. The chain employs TRBV19 and TRBJ2-3; the D gene could be TRBD1 or TRBD2 (6 bases each). In nucleotides, the CDR3 is TGTGCCAGTAGTGTAGGGGGGAGCACAGATACGCAGTATTTT. Translated: CASSVGGSTDTQYF.